The 17 T cell receptor beta chains in this list originate from one sample, sequenced in a study of OX40 agonist ivuxolimab in advanced cancers. TCRdb keeps only in-frame clones here, not all; method: immunoSEQ multiplex PCR. This table has some 70,000 clones, 80% appearing once. This specimen consisted of CD4+ or CD8+ T cells sorted from blood, obtained in a trial of the OX40 agonist ivuxolimab. The receptors stem from an adult with an advanced solid tumor such as melanoma, head and neck, liver or kidney cancer.

V and J are TRBV5-4 and TRBJ1-3, with D perhaps matching TRBD1 (5 bases). Between the trimmed V and J ends, which lost 4 bases and 0 bases, there was a span of 8 bases. This CDR3 region has 14 residues. Germline CDR1 and CDR2: SGHNT and YYREEE (reference sequence). CDR3 sequence reads: CASSPDSSGNTIYF. The CDR3 nucleotides are TGTGCCAGCAGCCCCGACAGCTCTGGAAACACCATATATTTT.

The V and J genes are TRBV19 and TRBJ1-1; 8 positions match TRBD1. From germline, CDR1 is LNHDA and CDR2 SQIVND (reference sequence). V was clipped by 3 bases and J by 4 bases; unmatched bases: 1. The CDR3 loop spans 13 amino acids. CDR3 coding DNA: TGTGCCAGTAGTATCACAGGGGGCACTGAAGCTTTCTTT. Translation gives CASSITGGTEAFF.

The chain uses TRBV7-9 and TRBJ1-1; no clear D gene. The germline V gene has CDR1 SEHNR and CDR2 FQNEAQ (reference sequence). V dropped 3 bases and J dropped 6 bases, with 11 bases sitting between them. The CDR3 length is 13 residues. The CDR3, as DNA: TGTGCCAGCAGCTTTGGGAGGGCTGCTGAAGCTTTCTTT. As protein: CASSFGRAAEAFF.

The chain joins TRBV7-2 to TRBJ1-2; 10 nucleotides match TRBD1. Germline assignment: CDR1 SGHTA and CDR2 FQGNSA. V gave up 5 bases and J gave up 3 bases; unmatched junction bases: 6. The CDR3 runs to 15 residues. The CDR3 loop is CASSPGTGADYGYTF. CDR3 nucleotides: TGTGCCAGCAGCCCCGGGACAGGGGCAGACTATGGCTACACCTTC. The whole variable domain, filled in from reference TRBV7-2 and TRBJ1-2, reads GAGVSQSPSNKVTEKGKDVELRCDPISGHTALYWYRQSLGQGLEFLIYFQGNSAPDKSGLPSDRFSAERTGGSVSTLTIQRTQQEDSAVYLCASSPGTGADYGYTFGSGTRLTVV.

The J gene is TRBJ2-1, the V gene TRBV18, with D perhaps matching TRBD1 (5 bases). This CDR3 contains 13 residues. V was cut by 3 bases and J by 7 bases, with 10 bases left in between. Looked up from germline, CDR1 is KGHSH and CDR2 is LQKENI. The CDR3 loop reads CASSPLRGNEQFF. The CDR3 DNA reads TGTGCCAGCTCACCGTTAAGGGGAAATGAGCAGTTCTTC.

The rearrangement links TRBV2 to TRBJ1-2; a weak D match, TRBD1 (5 bases). CDR1 and CDR2 from the germline V gene are SNHLY and FYNNEI. The CDR3 length is 13 residues. V was pared by 8 bases and J by 2 bases, with 12 bases between. CDR3 in DNA: TGTGCCAGCGTCTTCGAGGGGAACTATGGCTACACCTTC. Encoded protein: CASVFEGNYGYTF.

The chain uses TRBV9 and TRBJ2-7; tentative D call: TRBD2 (5 bases). The length of the CDR3 is 13 residues. The V end lost 4 bases, the J end lost 3 bases, and 11 bases lay between the germline ends. CDR1 and CDR2 from the germline V gene are SGDLS and YYNGEE. In DNA form, the CDR3 reads TGTGCCAGCAGCTCAGACTATGACTACGAGCAGTACTTC. This translates into CASSSDYDYEQYF. Full variable domain (outside the CDR3, taken from reference TRBV9 and TRBJ2-7): DSGVTQTPKHLITATGQRVTLRCSPRSGDLSVYWYQQSLDQGLQFLIQYYNGEERAKGNILERFSAQQFPDLHSELNLSSLELGDSALYFCASSSDYDYEQYFGPGTRLTVT.

This chain joins TRBV30 and TRBJ2-2; no reliable D call. This CDR3 is 12 amino acids long. Trimming shortened V by 7 bases and J by 1 base, and 7 bases separated the two germline ends. Germline assignment: CDR1 GTSNPN and CDR2 SVGIG (reference sequence). In DNA, the CDR3 is TGTGCCTTTTCGAAGAACACCGGGGAGCTGTTTTTT. The encoded protein is CAFSKNTGELFF.

This clone was detected ten times or more. The rearrangement links TRBV4-2 to TRBJ1-2; no firm D call. Germline V gives CDR1 LGHNA, CDR2 YNFKEQ. The CDR3 runs to 14 residues. The V gene lost 4 bases and the J gene lost 0 bases, with 9 bases spanning the gap. CDR3 DNA sequence: TGTGCCAGCAGCCCTGGTGCTTCTAACTATGGCTACACCTTC. Translation: CASSPGASNYGYTF.

This clone was picked up a small number of times. The J gene is TRBJ2-3, the V gene TRBV5-1; TRBD2 matches 8 bases. Trimming took 10 bases from V and 5 from J; bases not matched to a gene: 15. Germline assignment: CDR1 SGHRS and CDR2 YFSETQ. This CDR3 has 15 residues. CDR3 sequence reads: CASESGTGGKDTQYF. The CDR3 DNA reads TGCGCCTCAGAGTCCGGGACGGGGGGGAAAGATACGCAGTATTTT. Variable domain in full (rest from reference TRBV5-1 and TRBJ2-3): KAGVTQTPRYLIKTRGQQVTLSCSPISGHRSVSWYQQTPGQGLQFLFEYFSETQRNKGNFPGRFSGRQFSNSRSEMNVSTLELGDSALYLCASESGTGGKDTQYFGPGTRLTVL.

The V call is TRBV4-2, the J call TRBJ2-7; no clear D gene. Between the trimmed V and J ends, which lost 5 bases and 2 bases, there was a span of 16 bases. CDR1 is LGHNA, CDR2 YNFKEQ, per germline. The CDR3 covers 15 residues. DNA of the CDR3: TGTGCCAGCAGCTACACGCCGGTGTCACCCTACGAGCAGTACTTC. Translation: CASSYTPVSPYEQYF.

The gene calls are TRBV7-8 and TRBJ2-3; 8 positions match TRBD2. The germline V gene has CDR1 SGHVS and CDR2 FQNEAQ. J gave up 6 bases and V 3 bases, and 8 bases lay outside the gene matches. The CDR3 is 15 amino acids. Here the CDR3 reads CASSFENGRGDTQYF. The CDR3 DNA reads as TGTGCCAGCAGCTTTGAGAACGGGAGGGGGGATACGCAGTATTTT.

This chain connects TRBV7-2 to TRBJ2-5; no clear D. The CDR3 is 14 amino acids. Trimming removed 4 bases from V and 5 bases from J, with 14 bases in between. CDR1 SGHTA and CDR2 FQGNSA come from the germline V gene. Here the CDR3 DNA reads TGTGCCAGCAGCTCCCGACGTAGTGCGGAGACCCAGTACTTC. This sequence encodes CASSSRRSAETQYF.

The chain combines TRBV2 with TRBJ1-1; 7 bases line up with TRBD1. The germline CDR1 and CDR2 sequences are SNHLY and FYNNEI. CDR3 length: 13 residues. V lost 6 bases, J lost 6 bases, and 7 bases stayed unmatched. The CDR3 nucleotides read TGTGCCAGCAGGGCACAGGGGTTGGCTGAAGCTTTCTTT. It translates to CASRAQGLAEAFF.

The chain carries TRBV19 and TRBJ2-2; tentative D call: TRBD1 (6 bases). The CDR3 is made up of 13 amino acids. Germline V gives CDR1 LNHDA, CDR2 SQIVND (reference sequence). V was pared by 4 bases and J by 8 bases, with 11 bases between. The CDR3 DNA follows: TGTGCCAGTAGTAGGATACAGGGAGGGGAGCTGTTTTTT. The encoded protein is CASSRIQGGELFF.

The V call is TRBV6-1, the J call TRBJ1-5; 9 bases align to TRBD1. The CDR3 covers 17 residues. V shed 2 bases and J 4 bases; nucleotides not matched to a gene: 9. Germline V gene sequence: CDR1 MNHNS, CDR2 SASEGT. CDR3: CASSEITGGEVNQPQHF. The DNA for the CDR3 is TGTGCCAGCAGTGAAATTACAGGGGGCGAAGTAAATCAGCCCCAGCATTTT.

The J gene is TRBJ2-3, the V gene TRBV13; 8 positions match TRBD1. The V gene's germline CDR1 is PRHDT and CDR2 FYEKMQ (reference sequence). V was clipped by 5 bases and J by 2 bases; unmatched bases: 12. The CDR3 contains 17 residues. The CDR3 loop reads CASSPGGGRGPTDTQYF. The CDR3 DNA sequence: TGTGCCAGCAGCCCAGGGGGTGGCAGGGGGCCCACAGATACGCAGTATTTT.